Listed below are T cell receptor beta chains from one sample, sequenced in a study of Tregs in tolerant kidney transplant recipients. Repertoires were generated with immunoSEQ multiplex PCR, while TCRdb's copy carries only in-frame clones and drops some. The sample gives over 50,000 clones, approximately 83% of which show up once; under 2.5% is in the top ten. Here the sequenced sample was Tregs from blood, taken before the transplant. These receptors were taken from a human donor who received a combined kidney and bone marrow transplant. Both conserved end residues are part of each CDR3. Fields, in order: D gene, J gene, clone size, V gene, CDR3 protein, CDR3 DNA. The D gene is left open where the match is weak. Not every row has a clone size; where given, it reads once, few, many or a size class.

- TRBJ1-2 - TRBV5-8 CASSGVGYTF TGTGCCAGCAGCGGGGTTGGCTACACCTTC
- TRBJ2-4 - TRBV28 CASSLRGPKGNIQYF TGTGCCAGCAGTTTACGGGGACCAAAAGGAAACATTCAGTACTTC
TRBD2 TRBJ2-3 - TRBV7-2 CASSSLSGGIADTQYF TGTGCCAGCAGCTCCCTGAGCGGGGGAATTGCAGATACGCAGTATTTT
- TRBJ1-5 - TRBV7-9 CASSLDLRQPQHF TGTGCCAGCAGCTTAGATTTGCGTCAGCCCCAGCATTTT
- TRBJ1-5 - TRBV28 CASRIRGAAQPQHF TGTGCCAGCAGGATCAGGGGAGCGGCTCAGCCCCAGCATTTT
- TRBJ1-1 - TRBV11-3 CASSPGQGNTEAFF TGTGCCAGCAGCCCGGGGCAGGGGAACACTGAAGCTTTCTTT
TRBD2 TRBJ2-7 - TRBV4-2 CASSQDTSAGAYEQYF TGTGCCAGCAGCCAAGATACGTCAGCGGGGGCTTACGAGCAGTACTTC
TRBD2 TRBJ2-7 - TRBV19 CASSSTGTSGRRQYF TGTGCCAGTAGTAGCACCGGGACTAGCGGGAGGCGGCAGTACTTC
- TRBJ2-1 - TRBV7-9 CASSDLNRAYNEQFF TGTGCCAGCAGCGATCTTAACAGGGCATACAATGAGCAGTTCTTC
TRBD2 TRBJ2-7 - TRBV27 CASSPGLAGFYEQYF TGTGCCAGCAGTCCGGGACTAGCGGGGTTCTACGAGCAGTACTTC
- TRBJ1-4 few TRBV6-5 CASRPGRRNEKLFF TGTGCCAGCAGACCGGGACGTCGTAATGAAAAACTGTTTTTT
- TRBJ2-7 - TRBV6-5 CASTRGGRYYEQYF TGTGCCAGCACTAGGGGGGGACGGTACTACGAGCAGTACTTC
TRBD2 TRBJ2-1 - TRBV7-9 CASSLPPPQRGVKNEQFF TGTGCCAGCAGCTTACCACCCCCCCAGCGGGGGGTTAAGAATGAGCAGTTCTTC
- TRBJ1-5 once TRBV2 CASSDRQRSNQPQHF TGTGCCAGCAGTGATCGGCAGCGTAGCAATCAGCCCCAGCATTTT
- TRBJ1-6 - TRBV7-2 CASSLRQVGSPLHF TGTGCCAGCAGCTTAAGACAGGTTGGCTCACCCCTCCACTTT
- TRBJ1-1 - TRBV20-1 CSARVGVSAFF TGCAGTGCTAGAGTTGGGGTGAGCGCTTTCTTT
- TRBJ2-3 - TRBV6-5 CASRVPGTDTQYF TGTGCCAGCAGGGTGCCGGGCACAGATACGCAGTATTTT
- TRBJ2-1 - TRBV7-2 CASSPAGADYNEQFF TGTGCCAGCAGCCCCGCCGGGGCCGACTACAATGAGCAGTTCTTC
TRBD2 TRBJ2-2 - TRBV15 CATSRPPGGAGTGELFF TGTGCCACCAGCAGGCCCCCGGGGGGGGCGGGCACCGGGGAGCTGTTTTTT
- TRBJ1-2 - TRBV15 CATSSLTGPRNYGYTF TGTGCCACCAGCTCCCTCACGGGCCCAAGAAACTATGGCTACACCTTC
TRBD1 TRBJ1-6 - TRBV9 CASSVGDRGFPPLHF TGTGCCAGCAGCGTAGGGGACAGGGGGTTCCCACCCCTCCACTTT